This T cell receptor beta chain was sequenced for a study of vaccination effects on CD4 cells after COVID-19. Assay: immunoSEQ multiplex PCR; the TCRdb copy retains only in-frame clones and omits some. Here the sample spans tens of thousands of clones, 60% to 80% being singletons. The study, taken as a whole, reports: Healthy vaccinees had only 1 of 255 vaccine-induced clones cross-react with common cold coronaviruses.

V was trimmed by 5 bases and J by 4 bases, leaving 11 bases between them. CDR1 and CDR2 from the germline V gene are LGHDT and YNNKEL (reference sequence). This CDR3 has 13 amino acids. In the ViraFEST assay, antigen-specific CD4+ clonotypes were identified by expansion after peptide-pool stimulation. Subsequent to a culture period of 10 to 11 days, CD4+ T cells were isolated. Testing of the vaccine recipients showed negative nucleocapsid antibodies and no prior SARS-CoV-2 infection. In regard to this clone: As yet, its antigen is unknown.

Sequencing used CD4+ T cells from PBMCs cultured with HCoV-NL63 spike peptides, obtained before COVID-19 vaccination. The J gene is TRBJ1-2, the V gene TRBV3-1 (or the pseudogene TRBV3-2), with D uncertain. This TCR derives from a human donor who received a COVID-19 vaccine. Here the CDR3 DNA reads TGTGCCAGCAGCTCAGACCAAGCCTATGGCTACACCTTC. It encodes CASSSDQAYGYTF.